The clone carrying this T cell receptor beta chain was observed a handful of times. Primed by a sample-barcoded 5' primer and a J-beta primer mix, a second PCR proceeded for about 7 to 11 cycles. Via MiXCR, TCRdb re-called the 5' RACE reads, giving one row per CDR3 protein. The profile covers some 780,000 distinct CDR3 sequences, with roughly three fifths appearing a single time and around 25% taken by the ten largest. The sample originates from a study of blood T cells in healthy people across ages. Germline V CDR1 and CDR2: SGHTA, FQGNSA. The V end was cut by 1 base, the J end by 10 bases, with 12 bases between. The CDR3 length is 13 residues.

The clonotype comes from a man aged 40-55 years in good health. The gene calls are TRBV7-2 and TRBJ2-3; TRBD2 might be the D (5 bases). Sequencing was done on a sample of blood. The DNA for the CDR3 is TGTGCCAGCAGCTTAGGGACCGGGGATCCGCAGTATTTT. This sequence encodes CASSLGTGDPQYF.